A selection of T cell receptor beta chains follows, all from one sample in a study of CD8+ T cells in alopecia areata. This table comes from immunoSEQ multiplex PCR, and its TCRdb copy is limited to in-frame clones, with some not included. Of some 210,000 clones listed, about three fifths are singletons. Specimen: CD4+ T cells sorted from blood, collected at week 0. All receptors derive from a human donor with alopecia areata. Each CDR3 is given with its conserved first and last residue. Each record gives: V gene, clone size, J gene, D gene, CDR3 protein, CDR3 DNA. D genes are given only for firm matches. Only some rows state a clone size, as once, few, many or a class for expanded clones.

>TRBV25-1|NA|TRBJ1-1|NA
CASSEGYLNTEAFF
TGTGCCAGCAGTGAAGGATATTTGAACACTGAAGCTTTCTTT
>TRBV7-9|NA|TRBJ1-2|NA
CASTPGARGLYTF
TGTGCCAGTACTCCCGGGGCCAGGGGCCTCTACACCTTC
>TRBV7-9|NA|TRBJ2-3|NA
CASSRRRTSTDTQYF
TGTGCCAGCAGCCGCCGCCGGACTAGCACAGATACGCAGTATTTT
>TRBV5-4|NA|TRBJ2-5|NA
CASSLPGTGETQYF
TGTGCCAGCAGCCTCCCGGGGACTGGGGAGACCCAGTACTTC
>TRBV29-1|few|TRBJ2-4|NA
CSVDAPSGNIQYF
TGCAGCGTTGATGCCCCATCAGGAAACATTCAGTACTTC
>TRBV29-1|NA|TRBJ1-1|NA
CSVTSRVGDTEAFF
TGCAGCGTAACCTCCCGGGTCGGGGACACTGAAGCTTTCTTT
>TRBV7-9|few|TRBJ2-7|TRBD2
CASSPSGGYEQYF
TGTGCCAGCAGCCCTAGCGGTGGCTACGAGCAGTACTTC
>TRBV30|NA|TRBJ1-4|NA
CAWSKTDNEKLFF
TGTGCCTGGAGTAAAACAGATAATGAAAAACTGTTTTTT
>TRBV10-2|NA|TRBJ1-2|NA
CASSEMGRLNYGYTF
TGCGCCAGCAGTGAAATGGGGAGGCTCAACTATGGCTACACCTTC
>TRBV29-1|NA|TRBJ1-2|NA
CSVTRAPESYTF
TGCAGCGTTACCAGGGCACCCGAGAGCTACACCTTC
>TRBV7-9|NA|TRBJ2-7|NA
CASSLSGGRTSYEQYF
TGTGCCAGCAGCTTATCCGGGGGACGGACCTCCTACGAGCAGTACTTC
>TRBV5-6|NA|TRBJ1-5|NA
CASSFLGGQPQHF
TGTGCCAGCAGCTTTCTGGGAGGCCAGCCCCAGCATTTT
>TRBV4-1|NA|TRBJ2-3|NA
CASSQDAAGASTDTQYF
TGCGCCAGCAGCCAAGATGCAGCAGGGGCCAGCACAGATACGCAGTATTTT
>TRBV27|NA|TRBJ1-2|NA
CASSLTTRVGFYGYTF
TGTGCCAGCAGTCTGACAACAAGGGTAGGGTTCTATGGCTACACCTTC
>TRBV10-3|NA|TRBJ2-5|NA
CAVQTGTTETQYF
TGTGCCGTTCAAACCGGGACAACGGAGACCCAGTACTTC
>TRBV30|NA|TRBJ1-4|TRBD1
CAWSRGREKLFF
TGTGCCTGGAGCAGGGGGCGTGAAAAACTGTTTTTT
>TRBV9|NA|TRBJ2-1|NA
CASSVMLASEQFF
TGTGCCAGCAGCGTAATGCTAGCGAGTGAGCAGTTCTTC
>TRBV18|NA|TRBJ1-1|NA
CASSPPILRGEAFF
TGTGCCAGCTCACCACCGATTTTGAGGGGTGAAGCTTTCTTT
>TRBV30|NA|TRBJ1-5|NA
CAWRAPGSNQPQHF
TGTGCCTGGAGAGCCCCAGGGAGCAATCAGCCCCAGCATTTT
>TRBV7-9|NA|TRBJ2-4|NA
CASSLLPTGPLAKNIQYF
TGTGCCAGCAGCTTACTCCCCACAGGGCCATTAGCCAAAAACATTCAGTACTTC
>TRBV7-2|NA|TRBJ2-3|TRBD2
CASSPMGLAKDTQYF
TGTGCCAGCAGCCCCATGGGACTAGCGAAAGATACGCAGTATTTT
>TRBV5-4|NA|TRBJ1-6|NA
CASSLRDSPLHF
TGTGCCAGCAGCTTGAGGGACTCACCCCTCCACTTT
>TRBV4-1|few|TRBJ2-5|TRBD2
CASSQDGASGYQETQYF
TGCGCCAGCAGCCAAGATGGGGCTAGCGGGTACCAAGAGACCCAGTACTTC
>TRBV6-5|NA|TRBJ1-2|TRBD1
CASGQGGTGYYGYTF
TGTGCCAGCGGGCAAGGGGGCACAGGGTACTATGGCTACACCTTC
>TRBV19|NA|TRBJ2-7|NA
CASSIDLRSGTYEQYF
TGTGCCAGTAGTATAGATCTTCGGTCGGGCACCTACGAGCAGTACTTC
>TRBV6-5|NA|TRBJ1-6|NA
CASRLANSPLHF
TGTGCCAGCAGGTTGGCTAATTCACCCCTCCACTTT
>TRBV4-1|NA|TRBJ2-3|NA
CASSHGGAETDTQYF
TGCGCCAGCAGCCACGGCGGGGCCGAGACAGATACGCAGTATTTT
>TRBV11-2|few|TRBJ1-5|NA
CASSSTGPQHF
TGTGCCAGCAGCTCTACAGGTCCCCAGCATTTT
>TRBV7-9|few|TRBJ1-1|NA
CASSLGANTEAFF
TGTGCCAGCAGCCTAGGGGCGAACACTGAAGCTTTCTTT
>TRBV4-1|NA|TRBJ1-5|NA
CASSHPPGNQPQHF
TGCGCCAGCAGCCATCCCCCAGGGAATCAGCCCCAGCATTTT
>TRBV27|NA|TRBJ2-7|TRBD2
CASTSLRAGGYEQYF
TGTGCCAGCACGAGCCTCCGGGCGGGGGGATACGAGCAGTACTTC
>TRBV30|NA|TRBJ1-5|NA
CAWSGGGDQPQHF
TGTGCCTGGAGTGGGGGGGGCGATCAGCCCCAGCATTTT
>TRBV7-9|few|TRBJ1-1|NA
CASSLGSGPEAFF
TGTGCCAGCAGCTTGGGTTCAGGCCCAGAAGCTTTCTTT
>TRBV4-2|few|TRBJ2-6|TRBD2
CASSQEGLATSGANVLTF
TGTGCCAGCAGCCAAGAGGGACTAGCGACCTCTGGGGCCAACGTCCTGACTTTC
>TRBV13|many|TRBJ2-4|NA
CASSLFTSEKNIQYF
TGTGCCAGCAGCTTATTTACCAGCGAGAAAAACATTCAGTACTTC
>TRBV7-2|many|TRBJ2-3|NA
CASSLSDTQYF
TGTGCCAGCAGCTTATCAGATACGCAGTATTTT
>TRBV11-2|NA|TRBJ2-7|TRBD1
CASSVGQGKGHYEQYF
TGTGCCAGCAGCGTCGGACAGGGGAAGGGACACTACGAGCAGTACTTC
>TRBV19|NA|TRBJ1-4|TRBD1
CASSIGTGPEKLFF
TGTGCCAGTAGTATTGGGACAGGGCCAGAAAAACTGTTTTTT
>TRBV30|NA|TRBJ2-7|NA
CAWSPGTVSYEQYF
TGTGCCTGGAGTCCGGGGACGGTGTCCTACGAGCAGTACTTC
>TRBV5-6|NA|TRBJ1-2|NA
CASSLMGYGYTF
TGTGCCAGCAGCTTAATGGGCTATGGCTACACCTTC
>TRBV30|NA|TRBJ1-2|NA
CALTQPASGYTF
TGTGCTCTAACACAACCAGCTAGTGGCTACACCTTC
>TRBV29-1|NA|TRBJ1-2|TRBD1
CSGGTASGYTF
TGCAGCGGGGGGACAGCAAGCGGCTACACCTTC
>TRBV29-1|NA|TRBJ2-3|NA
CSAIRTTGTDTQYF
TGCAGCGCCATTCGGACAACCGGCACAGATACGCAGTATTTT
>TRBV6-6|few|TRBJ2-7|NA
CASSNTGRGNSYEQYF
TGTGCCAGCAGTAACACCGGGCGGGGCAACTCCTACGAGCAGTACTTC
>TRBV30|NA|TRBJ1-5|NA
CAWSAGANQPQHF
TGTGCCTGGAGTGCTGGGGCCAATCAGCCCCAGCATTTT
>TRBV7-2|few|TRBJ2-3|NA
CASSLFSGSGTDTQYF
TGTGCCAGCAGCTTATTCAGTGGGAGTGGCACAGATACGCAGTATTTT
>TRBV27|NA|TRBJ1-2|NA
CASSPRGGVIAYGYTF
TGTGCCAGCAGTCCCCGCGGAGGTGTGATTGCCTATGGCTACACCTTC
>TRBV18|NA|TRBJ2-1|NA
CASSVVSYNEQFF
TGTGCCAGCTCAGTGGTTTCCTACAATGAGCAGTTCTTC
>TRBV27|NA|TRBJ2-4|NA
CASSFTQTLAKNIQYF
TGTGCCAGCAGTTTCACCCAGACTCTAGCCAAAAACATTCAGTACTTC
>TRBV5-1|NA|TRBJ1-4|TRBD1
CASSPEAGQEYLEKLFF
TGCGCCAGCAGCCCGGAGGCGGGACAGGAGTATCTTGAAAAACTGTTTTTT
>TRBV10-3|NA|TRBJ2-7|TRBD1
CAISESGTGPYEQYF
TGTGCCATCAGTGAGTCCGGGACAGGGCCTTACGAGCAGTACTTC
>TRBV29-1|NA|TRBJ2-2|NA
CSDAPANTGELFF
TGCAGCGATGCTCCCGCGAACACCGGGGAGCTGTTTTTT
>TRBV20-1|few|TRBJ2-7|NA
CSAEDRYEQYF
TGCAGTGCTGAGGACCGCTACGAGCAGTACTTC
>TRBV5-6|NA|TRBJ1-1|TRBD1
CASSFGTGVVRTEAFF
TGTGCCAGCAGCTTCGGGACAGGGGTAGTTCGCACTGAAGCTTTCTTT
>TRBV11-2|few|TRBJ2-7|TRBD2
CASSLTSGSSYEQYF
TGTGCCAGCAGCTTAACTAGCGGGAGTTCCTACGAGCAGTACTTC
>TRBV6-1|NA|TRBJ2-6|NA
CASNRGSGANVLTF
TGTGCCAGCAACCGGGGTTCTGGGGCCAACGTCCTGACTTTC
>TRBV29-1|NA|TRBJ1-2|NA
CSVAMILQRINYGYTF
TGCAGCGTCGCCATGATCTTACAACGAATTAACTATGGCTACACCTTC
>TRBV5-1|NA|TRBJ1-1|NA
CASSLVILSLTANTEAFF
TGCGCCAGCAGCTTGGTAATTCTCTCCCTGACAGCGAACACTGAAGCTTTCTTT
>TRBV5-1|NA|TRBJ2-1|NA
CASSWGGGSSYNEQFF
TGCGCCAGCAGCTGGGGCGGAGGGAGCTCCTACAATGAGCAGTTCTTC